Presented here are 11 T cell receptor beta chains from one specimen sequenced in a study of T cells after yellow fever vaccination. TCRdb independently ran MiXCR on the 5' RACE reads; one entry per CDR3 protein. Here the sample spans 550,000 or so distinct CDR3 sequences, under 25% being singletons. The input for sequencing was PBMCs, taken 15 days after the yellow fever booster vaccination. Every receptor here comes from a man aged 25-40 years who received the YFV17D yellow fever vaccine.

This clonotype showed up many times. The chain employs TRBV29-1 and TRBJ2-2; tentatively, D is TRBD1 (5 bases). The CDR3 spans 14 residues. CDR1 and CDR2 from the germline V gene are SQVTM and ANQGSEA. V gave up 3 bases and J gave up 4 bases, with 12 bases separating them. This CDR3 reads CSVEPQGFTGELFF. The CDR3 nucleotides are TGCAGCGTTGAGCCCCAGGGTTTCACCGGGGAGCTGTTTTTT.

The rearrangement joins TRBV6-1 to TRBJ2-3; D call uncertain. This CDR3 is 13 amino acids long. The germline V and J ends were trimmed by 1 base and 2 bases, with 4 bases remaining between them. Germline-derived CDR1 and CDR2 are MNHNS and SASEGT. CDR3 coding DNA: TGTGCCAGCAGTGAAGAACACACAGATACGCAGTATTTT. Its protein product is CASSEEHTDTQYF.

In this sample, this clonotype turned up a few times. As DNA, the CDR3 is TGTGCCACCAGCAGAGGGGCTAGCGGGAGTAATGAGCAGTTCTTC. This codes for CATSRGASGSNEQFF. The chain combines TRBV15 with TRBJ2-1; TRBD2 matches 10 bases. Looked up from germline, CDR1 is LNHNV and CDR2 is YYDKDF (reference sequence). Trimming at V came to 1 base and at J to 7 bases, leaving 4 bases not matched to a gene. The CDR3 is 15 amino acids.

The V and J genes are TRBV4-2 and TRBJ2-2; no reliable D call. From germline, CDR1 is LGHNA and CDR2 YNFKEQ. Between the trimmed V and J ends, which lost 0 bases and 4 bases, there was a span of 9 bases. The CDR3 has 15 amino acids. The CDR3 nucleotides read TGTGCCAGCAGCCAAGAGGTGTCAGTCACCGGGGAGCTGTTTTTT. Translated: CASSQEVSVTGELFF.

This clonotype turned up a few times. The chain joins TRBV6-1 to TRBJ1-6, with TRBD1 as a possible D gene (6 bases). CDR3 length equals 15 residues. Looked up from germline, CDR1 is MNHNS and CDR2 is SASEGT. Trimming shortened V by 5 bases and J by 8 bases, and 16 bases separated the two germline ends. The CDR3 here is CASSLGGALDSPLHF. The CDR3 bases are TGTGCCAGCAGTCTTGGGGGGGCCCTGGATTCACCCCTCCACTTT.

This clonotype was counted a few times. J is TRBJ2-3 and V is TRBV6-1; D is perhaps TRBD1 (5 bases). Trimming took off 6 bases at V and 2 bases at J, with 12 bases between the two ends. From germline, CDR1 is MNHNS and CDR2 SASEGT. This CDR3 region has 14 residues. In nucleotides, the CDR3 is TGTGCCAGCAGATTCGACAGATCCACAGATACGCAGTATTTT. This encodes CASRFDRSTDTQYF.

V and J are TRBV4-3 and TRBJ2-7; no definite D call. Trimming took 0 bases from V and 1 from J, leaving 16 bases between them. Germline-derived CDR1 and CDR2 are LGHNA and YSLEER. The CDR3 consists of 17 residues. The CDR3 spells CASSQDRLAGPSYEQYF. CDR3 in DNA: TGCGCCAGCAGCCAAGACCGTCTCGCAGGACCGTCCTACGAGCAGTACTTC.

The V and J genes are TRBV27 and TRBJ1-1; perhaps TRBD1 as D (6 bases). V was shortened by 4 bases and J by 3 bases, with 15 bases between the two germline ends. The CDR3 totals 15 residues. CDR1 MNHEY and CDR2 SMNVEV come from the germline V gene (reference sequence). CDR3 protein: CASSWTQGRYTEAFF. In DNA, the CDR3 is TGTGCCAGCAGTTGGACCCAGGGGAGATACACTGAAGCTTTCTTT.

This clonotype has just a few counts. The J gene is TRBJ2-1, the V gene TRBV9; tentative D call: TRBD1 (6 bases). V gave up 4 bases and J gave up 0 bases, with 14 bases separating them. Germline CDR1 and CDR2: SGDLS and YYNGEE. This CDR3 comprises 16 residues. The CDR3 nucleotides are TGTGCCAGCAGCAACAGGGTGACGGACTCCTACAATGAGCAGTTCTTC. Protein product: CASSNRVTDSYNEQFF.

This clonotype appeared once. The chain is built from TRBV3-1 and TRBJ2-5, with a weak D call TRBD1 (5 bases). This CDR3 is built from 14 residues. Germline lookup yields CDR1 LGHDT and CDR2 YNNKEL (reference sequence). With 2 bases removed from V and 3 bases from J, the gap between germline ends came to 10 bases. The CDR3 reads CASSQTSGKETQYF. The CDR3 DNA is TGTGCCAGCAGCCAAACATCAGGGAAAGAGACCCAGTACTTC.

This clonotype was observed a few times. The chain recombines TRBV5-5 with TRBJ1-4; D might be TRBD1 (5 bases). This CDR3 comprises 16 residues. Germline V lookup: CDR1 SGHKS, CDR2 YYEKEE (reference sequence). Deletions cut 4 bases from V and 0 bases from J, with 13 bases between. DNA for the CDR3: TGTGCCAGCAGCGCAACAGGAACTGCAACTAATGAAAAACTGTTTTTT. Encoded protein: CASSATGTATNEKLFF.